This T cell receptor (beta chain) was found in a study of cytomegalovirus exposure and HLA in healthy donors. Both 60 Vbeta primers and 13 Jbeta primers went into the PCR. Measured with immunoSEQ multiplex PCR; TCRdb has only the in-frame clones, and not every one. Counted here are about 230,000 clones, around 85% occurring once; the ten biggest clones make up 1% to 1.5%. Germline V gives CDR1 MGHDK, CDR2 SYGVNS. The CDR3 runs to 17 residues. Germline trimming cut 6 bases from V and 0 bases from J; bases unmatched to any gene: 11. The sequence was collected from a human donor in good health. Sample: PBMCs. The chain is built from TRBV25-1 and TRBJ1-3; 7 bases line up with TRBD1. DNA for the CDR3: TGTGCCAGCAGCCTGGGACAGAGTTACTTCTCTGGAAACACCATATATTTT. Amino acids: CASSLGQSYFSGNTIYF.